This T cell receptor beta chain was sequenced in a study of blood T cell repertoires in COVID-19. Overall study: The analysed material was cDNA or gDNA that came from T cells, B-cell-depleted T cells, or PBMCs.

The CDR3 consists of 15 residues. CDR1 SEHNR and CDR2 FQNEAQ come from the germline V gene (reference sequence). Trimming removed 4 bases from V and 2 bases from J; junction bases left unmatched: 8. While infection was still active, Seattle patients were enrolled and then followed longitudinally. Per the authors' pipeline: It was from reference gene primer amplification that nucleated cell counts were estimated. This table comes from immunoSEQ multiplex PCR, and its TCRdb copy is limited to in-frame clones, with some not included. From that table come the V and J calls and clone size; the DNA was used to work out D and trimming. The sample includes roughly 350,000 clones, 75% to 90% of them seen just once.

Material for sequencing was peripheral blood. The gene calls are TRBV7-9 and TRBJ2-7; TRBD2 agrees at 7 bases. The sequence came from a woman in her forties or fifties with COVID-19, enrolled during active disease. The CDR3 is CASSSGTSATYEQYF. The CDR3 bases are TGTGCCAGCAGCTCGGGAACTAGCGCCACCTACGAGCAGTACTTC.